This TCR beta chain is drawn from a study of blood T cells in healthy people across ages. Study-wide points: Per million T cells, the diversity of TCR beta decreased roughly linearly as age advanced.

Turning to this clonotype: Its target is unknown.

The use of a sample-barcoded 5' primer and a J-beta primer mix characterized a second PCR of roughly 6 to 11 cycles. MiXCR, run by TCRdb on the 5' RACE reads, gives a single entry per CDR3 protein. The repertoire holds 1,100,000 or so distinct CDR3 sequences, over 35% seen once, with approximately 19% in the top ten. The CDR3 totals 14 residues. Per the germline V gene, CDR1 is KGHSH and CDR2 is LQKENI. Trimming took off 5 bases at V and 3 bases at J, with 13 bases between the two ends. The receptor was derived from a woman in her sixties or seventies in good health. The rearrangement uses TRBV18 and TRBJ1-1, with unresolved D. The sample consisted of blood. The CDR3 loop reads CASSAGGQHTEAFF. CDR3 sequence (DNA): TGTGCCAGCTCAGCAGGAGGGCAGCACACTGAAGCTTTCTTT.